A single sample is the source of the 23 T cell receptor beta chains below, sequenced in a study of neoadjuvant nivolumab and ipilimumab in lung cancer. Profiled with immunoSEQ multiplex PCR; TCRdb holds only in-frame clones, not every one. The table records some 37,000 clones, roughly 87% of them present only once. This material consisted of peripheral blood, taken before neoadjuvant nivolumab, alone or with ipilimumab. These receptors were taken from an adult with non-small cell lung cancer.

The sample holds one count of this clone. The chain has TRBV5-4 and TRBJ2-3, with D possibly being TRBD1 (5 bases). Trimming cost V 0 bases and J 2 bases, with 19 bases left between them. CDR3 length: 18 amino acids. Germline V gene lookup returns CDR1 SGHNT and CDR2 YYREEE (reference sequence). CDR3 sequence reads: CASSLGTSISLTTDTQYF. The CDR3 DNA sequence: TGTGCCAGCAGCTTGGGGACAAGTATCAGCCTAACCACAGATACGCAGTATTTT.

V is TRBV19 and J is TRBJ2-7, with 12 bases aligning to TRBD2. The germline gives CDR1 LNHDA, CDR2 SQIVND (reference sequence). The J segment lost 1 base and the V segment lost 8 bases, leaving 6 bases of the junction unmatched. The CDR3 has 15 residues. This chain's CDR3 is CASRTSGIGSYEQYF. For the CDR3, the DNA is TGTGCCAGTCGGACTAGCGGGATTGGATCCTACGAGCAGTACTTC.

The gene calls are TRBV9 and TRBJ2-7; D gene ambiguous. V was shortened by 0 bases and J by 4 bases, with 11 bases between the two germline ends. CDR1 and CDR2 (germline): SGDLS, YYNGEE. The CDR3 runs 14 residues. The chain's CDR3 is CASSVVEFGYEQYF. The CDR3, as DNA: TGTGCCAGCAGCGTAGTAGAGTTCGGGTACGAGCAGTACTTC.

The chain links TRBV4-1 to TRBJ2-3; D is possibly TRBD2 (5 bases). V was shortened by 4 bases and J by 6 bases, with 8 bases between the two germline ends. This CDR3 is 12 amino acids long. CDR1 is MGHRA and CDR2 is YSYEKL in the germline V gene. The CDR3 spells CASSLLADTQYF. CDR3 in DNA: TGCGCCAGCAGCCTATTAGCGGATACGCAGTATTTT.

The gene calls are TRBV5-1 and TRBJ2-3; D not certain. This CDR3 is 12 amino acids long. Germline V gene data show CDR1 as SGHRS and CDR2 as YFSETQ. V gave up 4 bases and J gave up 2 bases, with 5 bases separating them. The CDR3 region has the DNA TGCGCCAGCAGCACCTACACAGATACGCAGTATTTT. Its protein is CASSTYTDTQYF.

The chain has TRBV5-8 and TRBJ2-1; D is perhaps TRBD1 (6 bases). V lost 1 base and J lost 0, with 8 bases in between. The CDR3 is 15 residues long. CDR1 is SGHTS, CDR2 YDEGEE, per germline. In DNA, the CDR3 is TGTGCCAGCAGCTTGCAGGGGAGCTCCTACAATGAGCAGTTCTTC. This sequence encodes CASSLQGSSYNEQFF. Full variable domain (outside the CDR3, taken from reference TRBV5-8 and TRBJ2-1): EAGVTQSPTHLIKTRGQQATLRCSPISGHTSVYWYQQALGLGLQFLLWYDEGEERNRGNFPPRFSGRQFPNYSSELNVNALELEDSALYLCASSLQGSSYNEQFFGPGTRLTVL.

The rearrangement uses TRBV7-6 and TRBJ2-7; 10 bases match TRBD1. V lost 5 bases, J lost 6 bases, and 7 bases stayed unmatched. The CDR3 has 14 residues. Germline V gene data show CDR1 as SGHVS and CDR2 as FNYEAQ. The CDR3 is CASSLGQGGREQYF. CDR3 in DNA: TGTGCCAGCAGCCTCGGACAGGGGGGGCGCGAGCAGTACTTC.

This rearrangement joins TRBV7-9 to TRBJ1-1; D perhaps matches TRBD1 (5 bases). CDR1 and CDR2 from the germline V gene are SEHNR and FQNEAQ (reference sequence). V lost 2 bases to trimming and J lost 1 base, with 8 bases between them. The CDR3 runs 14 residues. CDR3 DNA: TGTGCCAGCAGCTTACGGCAGGGGAACACTGAAGCTTTCTTT. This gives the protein CASSLRQGNTEAFF.

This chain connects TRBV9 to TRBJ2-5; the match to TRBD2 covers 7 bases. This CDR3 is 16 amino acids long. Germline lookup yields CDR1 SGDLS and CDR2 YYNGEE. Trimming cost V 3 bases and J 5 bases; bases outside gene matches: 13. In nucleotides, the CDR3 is TGTGCCAGCAGCGGCGCAGCGGGACGCGACGGCGAGACCCAGTACTTC. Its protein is CASSGAAGRDGETQYF.

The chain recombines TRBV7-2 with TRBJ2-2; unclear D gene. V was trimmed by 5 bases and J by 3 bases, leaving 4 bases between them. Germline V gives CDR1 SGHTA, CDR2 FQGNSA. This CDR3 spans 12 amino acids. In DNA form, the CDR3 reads TGTGCCAGCAGCGCCGACACCGGGGAGCTGTTTTTT. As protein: CASSADTGELFF. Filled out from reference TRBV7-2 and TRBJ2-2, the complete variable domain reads GAGVSQSPSNKVTEKGKDVELRCDPISGHTALYWYRQSLGQGLEFLIYFQGNSAPDKSGLPSDRFSAERTGGSVSTLTIQRTQQEDSAVYLCASSADTGELFFGEGSRLTVL.

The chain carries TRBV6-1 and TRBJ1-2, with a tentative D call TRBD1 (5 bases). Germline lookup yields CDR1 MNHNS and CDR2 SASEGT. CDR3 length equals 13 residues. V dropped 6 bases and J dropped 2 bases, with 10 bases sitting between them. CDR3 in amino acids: CASSEGQNYGYTF. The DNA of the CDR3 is TGTGCCAGCAGCGAGGGGCAGAACTATGGCTACACCTTC.

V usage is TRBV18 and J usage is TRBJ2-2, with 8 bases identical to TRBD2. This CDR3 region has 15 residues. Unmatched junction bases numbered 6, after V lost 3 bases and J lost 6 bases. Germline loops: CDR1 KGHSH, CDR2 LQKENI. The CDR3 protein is CASSPREVPAGELFF. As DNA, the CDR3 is TGTGCCAGCTCACCGCGGGAGGTTCCCGCCGGGGAGCTGTTTTTT.

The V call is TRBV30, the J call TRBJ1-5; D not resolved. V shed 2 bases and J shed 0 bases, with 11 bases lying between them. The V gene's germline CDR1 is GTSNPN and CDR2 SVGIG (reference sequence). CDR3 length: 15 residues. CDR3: CAWSKSTYSNQPQHF. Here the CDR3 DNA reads TGTGCCTGGAGTAAGAGTACCTATAGCAATCAGCCCCAGCATTTT.

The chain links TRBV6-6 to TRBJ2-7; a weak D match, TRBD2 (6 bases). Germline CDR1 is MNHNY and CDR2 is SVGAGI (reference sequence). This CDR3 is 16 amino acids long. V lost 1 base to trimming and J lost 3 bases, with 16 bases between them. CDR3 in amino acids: CASSYFTGTQRYEQYF. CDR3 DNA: TGTGCCAGCAGTTACTTCACCGGGACTCAACGCTACGAGCAGTACTTC.

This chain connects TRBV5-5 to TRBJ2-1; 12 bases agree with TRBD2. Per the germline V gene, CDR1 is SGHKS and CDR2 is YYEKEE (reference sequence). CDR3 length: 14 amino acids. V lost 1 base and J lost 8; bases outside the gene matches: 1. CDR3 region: CASSLLAGGYEQFF. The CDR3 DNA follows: TGTGCCAGCAGCTTGCTAGCGGGAGGGTATGAGCAGTTCTTC.

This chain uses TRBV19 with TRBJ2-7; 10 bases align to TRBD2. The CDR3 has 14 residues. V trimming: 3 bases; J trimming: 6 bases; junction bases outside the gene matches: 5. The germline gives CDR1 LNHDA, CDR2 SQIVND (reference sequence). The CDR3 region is CASSMSSGRPEQYF. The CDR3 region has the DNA TGTGCCAGTAGTATGAGTAGCGGGAGGCCCGAGCAGTACTTC.

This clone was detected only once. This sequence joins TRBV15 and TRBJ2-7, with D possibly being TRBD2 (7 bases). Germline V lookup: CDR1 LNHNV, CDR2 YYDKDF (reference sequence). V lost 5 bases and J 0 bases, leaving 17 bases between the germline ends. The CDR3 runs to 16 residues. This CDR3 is CATSGGGRAGSYEQYF. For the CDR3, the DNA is TGTGCCACCAGCGGCGGGGGCCGGGCCGGCTCCTACGAGCAGTACTTC.

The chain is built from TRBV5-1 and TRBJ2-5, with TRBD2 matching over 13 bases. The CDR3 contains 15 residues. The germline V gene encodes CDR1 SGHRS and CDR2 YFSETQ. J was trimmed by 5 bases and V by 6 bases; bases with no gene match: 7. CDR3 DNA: TGCGCCAGCAACCTTATGACTAGCGGGAGGGAGACCCAGTACTTC. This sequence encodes CASNLMTSGRETQYF.

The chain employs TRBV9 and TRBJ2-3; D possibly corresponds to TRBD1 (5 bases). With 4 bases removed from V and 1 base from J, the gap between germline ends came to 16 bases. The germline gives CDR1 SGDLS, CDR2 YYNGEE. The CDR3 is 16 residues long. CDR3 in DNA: TGTGCCAGCAGCCTAGGGGCGTCCGCGGGCACAGATACGCAGTATTTT. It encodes CASSLGASAGTDTQYF.

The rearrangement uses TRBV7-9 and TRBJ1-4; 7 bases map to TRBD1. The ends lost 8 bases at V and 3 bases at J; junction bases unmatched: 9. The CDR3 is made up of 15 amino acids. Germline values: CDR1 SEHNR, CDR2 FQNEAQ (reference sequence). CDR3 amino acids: CASLRSGQSNEKLFF. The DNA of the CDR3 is TGTGCCAGCCTTCGTTCGGGACAGTCTAATGAAAAACTGTTTTTT. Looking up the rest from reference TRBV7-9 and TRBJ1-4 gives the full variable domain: DTGVSQNPRHKITKRGQNVTFRCDPISEHNRLYWYRQTLGQGPEFLTYFQNEAQLEKSRLLSDRFSAERPKGSFSTLEIQRTEQGDSAMYLCASLRSGQSNEKLFFGSGTQLSVL.

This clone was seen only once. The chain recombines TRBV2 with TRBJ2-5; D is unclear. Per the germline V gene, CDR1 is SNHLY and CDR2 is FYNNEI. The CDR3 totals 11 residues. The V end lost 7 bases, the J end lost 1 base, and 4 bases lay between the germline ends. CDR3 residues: CASTLQETQYF. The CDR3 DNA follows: TGTGCCAGCACTCTCCAAGAGACCCAGTACTTC.

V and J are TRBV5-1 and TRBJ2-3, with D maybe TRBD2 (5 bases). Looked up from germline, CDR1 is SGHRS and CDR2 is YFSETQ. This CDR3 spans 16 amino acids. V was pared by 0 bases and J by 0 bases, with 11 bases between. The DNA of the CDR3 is TGCGCCAGCAGCTTGGAGGTCGGGATTAGCACAGATACGCAGTATTTT. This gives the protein CASSLEVGISTDTQYF.

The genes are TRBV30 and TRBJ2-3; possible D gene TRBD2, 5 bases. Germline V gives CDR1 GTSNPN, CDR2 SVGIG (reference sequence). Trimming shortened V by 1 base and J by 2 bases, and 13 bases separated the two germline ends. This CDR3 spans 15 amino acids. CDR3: CAWSDNGRVTDTQYF. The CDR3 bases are TGTGCCTGGAGTGACAACGGGCGGGTCACAGATACGCAGTATTTT.